This T cell receptor (beta chain) was profiled in a study of cytomegalovirus exposure and HLA in healthy donors. Findings of the study overall: Owing to their indistinguishability, certain V segments, notably TRBV6-2 and TRBV6-3, were excluded.

This PCR relied on a set of 60 Vbeta primers and 13 Jbeta primers. Sequencing used immunoSEQ multiplex PCR; TCRdb keeps in-frame clones, though not all of them. The sample lists fewer than 120,000 clones; more than 75% were seen once. The length of the CDR3 is 15 residues. The germline CDR1 and CDR2 sequences are MGHRA and YSYEKL. The J segment lost 6 bases and the V segment lost 6 bases, leaving 7 bases of the junction unmatched. A remark on this clone: Its specificity is unknown.

These donors counted as nominally healthy when sampled, but unrecorded immune exposures were likely. The sequence derives from a man aged 40-55 years in good health and CMV-seronegative. The gene calls are TRBV4-1 and TRBJ1-6; 8 bases map to TRBD1. Sequenced input: PBMCs. CDR3 in DNA: TGCGCCAGCAGTTTACAGGGGGAAGGTAATTCACCCCTCCACTTT. Amino acid sequence: CASSLQGEGNSPLHF.